The TCR beta chain described here comes from a study of cytomegalovirus exposure and HLA in healthy donors. Study results and caveats: The listing of 150 to 200 TCR beta chains classed them as cytomegalovirus-associated.

This clone was observed a handful of times. No antigen is known for it. Primers for the PCR totalled 60 Vbeta and 13 Jbeta. Sequencing used immunoSEQ multiplex PCR; TCRdb keeps in-frame clones, though not all of them. The sample yields 96,000 or so clones, approximately 74% seen once. The sequencing input was PBMCs. This sequence was found in a woman aged 70 to 79 in good health and CMV-seropositive.

The CDR3 bases are TGTGCCAGCTCCCCTTTGGAGCGCGAGCAGTACTTC. Translated: CASSPLEREQYF. The chain is built from TRBV18 and TRBJ2-7; no clear D. The CDR3 is 12 residues long. The germline V gene has CDR1 KGHSH and CDR2 LQKENI. V lost 6 bases and J lost 6, with 12 bases in between.